This TCR beta chain comes out of a study of human T cells and chemical hapten exposure. Study as a whole: TCR yields per sample varied, mainly owing to small pooled library volume differences.

This clonotype has a handful of counts. The antigen remains unidentified. Total RNA was isolated from whole blood that had not been fractionated. It was the library that attached unique molecular identifiers to individual cDNA molecules. Authors' processing steps: A per-sample median of roughly 96,000 TCRs was observed, with counts ranging from about 20,000 to 750,000. MiXCR, run by TCRdb on the reads, gives a single entry per CDR3 protein. TCRdb's processing, not the authors' own work, is the source of the V and J calls. The sample holds 100,000 to 150,000 distinct CDR3 sequences; roughly 8.5% are singletons and the top ten take around 1.4%. Study-wide findings and caveats: High-frequency TCRs, those above 1 in 1000, stayed the same after DPC sensitization.

Trimming removed 5 bases from V and 8 bases from J, with 10 bases in between. The CDR3 covers 13 residues. The chain uses TRBV12-3 or TRBV12-4 and TRBJ1-6, with D possibly being TRBD1 (6 bases). Sequencing was carried out using whole blood. The clonotype comes from a human donor in good health. Some clones in this sample may be carry-over from other donors' samples. The CDR3 region has the DNA TGTGCCAGCAGTCCGGACAGATATTCACCCCTCCACTTT. It translates to CASSPDRYSPLHF.